The 30 T cell receptor beta chains reported below all come from one sample, sequenced in a study of regulatory T cells in long-lasting Graves disease. The time point here: persistent/refractory GD, antithyroid drugs over 5 years with positive TRAb. Making the TCR library involved RNA that had been extracted from PBMCs. Construction of TCR beta libraries relied on iRepertoire HTBI primers and on Arm-PCR targeting CDR3 regions. TCRdb used MiXCR to reprocess the multiplex PCR reads, holding one entry per CDR3 protein. The table lists roughly 450,000 distinct CDR3 sequences, around 20% of them singletons. Material: peripheral blood mononuclear cells (PBMCs), obtained when the disease was refractory, from a patient treated with antithyroid drugs. These receptors were obtained from a female donor with Graves disease.

The chain has TRBV12-3 or TRBV12-4 and TRBJ2-7, with TRBD2 as a possible D gene (6 bases). The CDR3 extends over 15 amino acids. Trimming took 1 base from V and 5 from J, leaving 15 bases between them. CDR3 sequence reads: CASSLVRGLGDEQYF. In nucleotides, the CDR3 is TGTGCCAGCAGTTTAGTCCGGGGGTTGGGGGACGAGCAGTACTTC.

This clonotype was counted at least ten times. The rearrangement uses TRBV28 and TRBJ1-1; D uncertain. V was cut by 5 bases and J by 3 bases, with 19 bases left in between. Germline V gene sequence: CDR1 MDHEN, CDR2 SYDVKM. The CDR3 has 16 amino acids. The CDR3 nucleotides read TGTGCCAGCAGTCTCCGCGGTTGGGGTATGGACACTGAAGCTTTCTTT. Translating it yields CASSLRGWGMDTEAFF.

This clonotype turned up a few times. The J gene is TRBJ1-4, the V gene TRBV7-2, with D possibly being TRBD1 (6 bases). Germline-derived CDR1 and CDR2 are SGHTA and FQGNSA. The V end lost 4 bases, the J end lost 8 bases, and 17 bases lay between the germline ends. The CDR3 covers 15 residues. The CDR3: CASSSGGGLEEKLFF. CDR3 sequence (DNA): TGTGCCAGCAGCTCGGGGGGCGGATTGGAGGAAAAACTGTTTTTT.

There are many counts of this clonotype. The chain employs TRBV7-2 and TRBJ2-7; 13 nucleotides match TRBD2. Trimming removed 6 bases from V and 5 bases from J; junction bases left unmatched: 7. The CDR3 totals 15 residues. Germline V gives CDR1 SGHTA, CDR2 FQGNSA. CDR3 region: CASRRTSGRTDEQYF. The CDR3 DNA is TGTGCCAGCAGAAGGACTAGCGGGAGAACAGACGAGCAGTACTTC.

The table lists this clonotype with many counts. The chain is built from TRBV28 and TRBJ2-7; maybe TRBD2 (5 bases). The CDR3 covers 15 residues. Trimming left V 4 bases short and J 6 bases short, with 19 bases between. Looked up from germline, CDR1 is MDHEN and CDR2 is SYDVKM. The CDR3 nucleotides read TGTGCCAGCAGTTCCCCTAATATCCTGACTATCGAGCAGTACTTC. It encodes CASSSPNILTIEQYF.

The chain uses TRBV7-9 and TRBJ2-5; 13 nucleotides match TRBD2. Germline CDR1 reads SEHNR; CDR2 reads FQNEAQ (reference sequence). V trimming: 0 bases; J trimming: 5 bases; junction bases outside the gene matches: 9. The CDR3 has 18 residues. CDR3 nucleotide sequence: TGTGCCAGCAGCTTAGCCCGCGGACTAGCGGGAGATCGGGAGACCCAGTACTTC. Translated: CASSLARGLAGDRETQYF.

The table lists this clonotype with a few counts. The rearrangement joins TRBV30 to TRBJ1-1, with no clear D. Looked up from germline, CDR1 is GTSNPN and CDR2 is SVGIG (reference sequence). The germline V and J ends were trimmed by 0 bases and 0 bases, with 5 bases remaining between them. This CDR3 contains 13 residues. The CDR3 region has the DNA TGTGCCTGGAGTGTCCCCATGAACACTGAAGCTTTCTTT. The encoded protein is CAWSVPMNTEAFF.

This clonotype was observed many times. The chain carries TRBV2 and TRBJ2-7; TRBD2 matches 13 bases. V gave up 0 bases and J gave up 3 bases; unmatched junction bases: 2. This CDR3 region has 16 residues. Germline V gene data show CDR1 as SNHLY and CDR2 as FYNNEI. The CDR3 is CASSEAGLAGDYEQYF. The CDR3 DNA follows: TGTGCCAGCAGTGAAGCTGGACTAGCGGGAGACTACGAGCAGTACTTC.

The chain carries TRBV5-1 and TRBJ1-1, with D possibly TRBD1 on 6 matching bases. The CDR3 length is 14 residues. Germline CDR1 is SGHRS and CDR2 is YFSETQ. Trimming cost V 2 bases and J 1 base, with 9 bases left between them. The CDR3 region is CASSFEGGNTEAFF. CDR3 nucleotides: TGCGCCAGCAGCTTCGAGGGGGGGAACACTGAAGCTTTCTTT.

This clonotype was picked up a small number of times. This may stem from a read error, because a much larger clone lies one nucleotide away. The chain uses TRBV2 and TRBJ1-1; 7 nucleotides align to TRBD1. The germline V gene encodes CDR1 SNHLY and CDR2 FYNNEI. The CDR3 has 14 residues. J gave up 2 bases and V 3 bases, and 3 bases lay outside the gene matches. The CDR3 here is CASSEGQTNTEAFF. As DNA, the CDR3 is TGTGCCAGCAGTGAGGGACAGACTAACACTGAAGCTTTCTTT.

The chain couples TRBV7-2 to TRBJ2-4; 7 bases fit TRBD2. Germline CDR1 is SGHTA and CDR2 is FQGNSA. This CDR3 is built from 18 residues. With 0 bases clipped from V and 0 bases from J, the junction kept 8 bases outside the gene matches. The CDR3 region is CASSLAGTKLLAKNIQYF. The CDR3 region has the DNA TGTGCCAGCAGCTTAGCAGGGACTAAACTACTAGCCAAAAACATTCAGTACTTC.

V gene TRBV18 combines with J gene TRBJ1-4; 7 nucleotides line up with TRBD1. J lost 5 bases, V lost 7 bases, and 4 bases had no gene match. The germline gives CDR1 KGHSH, CDR2 LQKENI. This CDR3 region has 13 residues. The chain's CDR3 is CASFKDRNEKLFF. Written as DNA, the CDR3 is TGTGCCAGCTTTAAGGACAGGAATGAAAAACTGTTTTTT.

This chain joins TRBV4-1 and TRBJ1-2; no definite D call. CDR3 length: 11 amino acids. Germline loops: CDR1 MGHRA, CDR2 YSYEKL. V was cut by 2 bases and J by 8 bases, with 6 bases left in between. DNA for the CDR3: TGCGCCAGCAGCCAATCCTCGGGCTACACCTTC. The encoded protein is CASSQSSGYTF.

To note about this clonotype: A much larger clonotype is one base distant, so this may be a read error. The V call is TRBV10-3, the J call TRBJ2-7, with TRBD2 matching over 10 bases. This CDR3 region has 14 residues. Germline V CDR1 and CDR2: ENHRY, SYGVKD. CDR3 sequence (DNA): TGTGCCATCAGTAAGTCTAGCGGGAGCTACGAGCAGTACTTC. Residues: CAISKSSGSYEQYF.

The V call is TRBV15, the J call TRBJ1-1; weak D call: TRBD1 (6 bases). This CDR3 spans 15 amino acids. V shed 4 bases and J shed 3 bases, with 15 bases lying between them. Germline CDR1 is LNHNV and CDR2 is YYDKDF (reference sequence). The CDR3 loop reads CATSMGAGLDTEAFF. CDR3 nucleotide sequence: TGTGCCACCAGCATGGGGGCGGGTCTGGACACTGAAGCTTTCTTT.

On this clonotype: A read error may explain this, as a much larger clone is one base away. This chain links TRBV20-1 with TRBJ2-7; 8 bases map to TRBD1. This CDR3 contains 14 residues. CDR1 and CDR2 from the germline V gene are DFQATT and SNEGSKA (reference sequence). Here the CDR3 DNA reads TGCAGTACTAGAGACGGGACAGGACACTACGAGCAGTACTTC. Encoded protein: CSTRDGTGHYEQYF.

DNA of the CDR3: TGTGCCAGCTCACTATGGGACAGATCGGACGAGCAGTACTTC. Residues: CASSLWDRSDEQYF. This chain connects TRBV18 to TRBJ2-7; 7 bases line up with TRBD1. CDR1 and CDR2 (germline): KGHSH, LQKENI. CDR3 size: 14 residues. The V segment lost 4 bases and the J segment 5 bases; nucleotides outside the gene matches: 8. Using reference TRBV18 and TRBJ2-7 for the parts outside the CDR3, the full variable domain is NAGVMQNPRHLVRRRGQEARLRCSPMKGHSHVYWYRQLPEEGLKFMVYLQKENIIDESGMPKERFSAEFPKEGPSILRIQQVVRGDSAAYFCASSLWDRSDEQYFGPGTRLTVT.

The rearrangement uses TRBV20-1 and TRBJ1-5; 9 bases align to TRBD1. V lost 4 bases and J lost 4; bases outside the gene matches: 2. The CDR3 totals 13 residues. The germline CDR1 and CDR2 sequences are DFQATT and SNEGSKA (reference sequence). CDR3 DNA sequence: TGCAGTGCTAAACAGGGGGCTAATCAGCCCCAGCATTTT. Its protein is CSAKQGANQPQHF.

The chain is built from TRBV6-2 or TRBV6-3 and TRBJ2-7; D could derive from TRBD1 or TRBD2 (5 bases each). Deletions cut 5 bases from V and 3 bases from J, with 14 bases between. Germline lookup yields CDR1 MNHEY and CDR2 SVGEGT. The CDR3 extends over 14 amino acids. The CDR3 here is CASSMTGTIYEQYF. The CDR3 coding sequence is TGTGCCAGCAGTATGACCGGGACCATCTACGAGCAGTACTTC.

This clonotype was detected only a few times. This chain uses TRBV11-2 with TRBJ2-7; no firm D call. CDR3 length: 14 amino acids. Germline CDR1 is SGHAT and CDR2 is FQNNGV. V was pared by 2 bases and J by 3 bases, with 11 bases between. In DNA, the CDR3 is TGTGCCAGCAGCTTAACTCAGGTTATCTACGAGCAGTACTTC. Translation gives CASSLTQVIYEQYF.

This clonotype was counted at least ten times. The chain is built from TRBV11-2 and TRBJ2-5; 7 bases agree with TRBD2. J was trimmed by 5 bases and V by 2 bases; bases with no gene match: 8. The germline CDR1 and CDR2 sequences are SGHAT and FQNNGV. The CDR3 extends over 15 amino acids. The CDR3 DNA reads TGTGCCAGCAGCTTAAGCGGGGCAAGGACGGAGACCCAGTACTTC. Residues: CASSLSGARTETQYF.

This clonotype occurred once. This chain connects TRBV5-1 to TRBJ2-3, with TRBD2 identical over 7 bases. The CDR3 runs to 14 residues. CDR1 SGHRS and CDR2 YFSETQ come from the germline V gene. J lost 3 bases, V lost 4 bases, and 5 bases had no gene match. The CDR3 sequence: CASSQSGITDTQYF. CDR3 nucleotides: TGCGCCAGCAGCCAGAGCGGGATAACAGATACGCAGTATTTT.

In its sample, this clonotype was seen once. The rearrangement joins TRBV7-2 to TRBJ1-1; TRBD1 agrees at 7 bases. The V gene's germline CDR1 is SGHTA and CDR2 FQGNSA. Trimming at V came to 5 bases and at J to 2 bases, leaving 14 bases not matched to a gene. This CDR3 comprises 17 residues. The CDR3 coding sequence is TGTGCCAGCAGCACCAGACAGGGTCCATGGGGAAACACTGAAGCTTTCTTT. As protein: CASSTRQGPWGNTEAFF. Complete variable domain (other parts from reference TRBV7-2 and TRBJ1-1): GAGVSQSPSNKVTEKGKDVELRCDPISGHTALYWYRQSLGQGLEFLIYFQGNSAPDKSGLPSDRFSAERTGGSVSTLTIQRTQQEDSAVYLCASSTRQGPWGNTEAFFGQGTRLTVV.

This clonotype was counted at least ten times. The V gene is TRBV5-5, the J gene TRBJ1-2, with a weak D call TRBD1 (5 bases). The CDR3 runs to 14 residues. The V gene's germline CDR1 is SGHKS and CDR2 YYEKEE (reference sequence). V was shortened by 0 bases and J by 7 bases, with 13 bases between the two germline ends. The CDR3 DNA is TGTGCCAGCAGCTTGGAACAGGTCGTGATTGGCTACACCTTC. It specifies CASSLEQVVIGYTF.

The chain is built from TRBV29-1 and TRBJ1-4; D call uncertain. The V gene lost 4 bases and the J gene lost 8 bases, with 17 bases spanning the gap. This CDR3 comprises 14 residues. Germline loops: CDR1 SQVTM, CDR2 ANQGSEA. In DNA form, the CDR3 reads TGCAGCGTTGTAGAATTTGGGAATCTGGAAAAACTGTTTTTT. Its protein is CSVVEFGNLEKLFF.

The V gene is TRBV20-1, the J gene TRBJ2-1, with 7 bases identical to TRBD1. CDR1 DFQATT and CDR2 SNEGSKA come from the germline V gene (reference sequence). The CDR3 runs to 15 residues. V was pared by 3 bases and J by 3 bases, with 8 bases of the junction left unmatched. CDR3 coding DNA: TGCAGTGCTAGTGCCCGGGACAGAAACTACAATGAGCAGTTCTTC. This codes for CSASARDRNYNEQFF.

This clonotype occurred a few times. The chain employs TRBV6-1 and TRBJ2-7, with TRBD2 matching over 12 bases. The V gene end was trimmed by 6 bases and the J gene end by 4 bases; junction bases not matched to a gene: 10. The length of the CDR3 is 16 residues. Per the germline V gene, CDR1 is MNHNS and CDR2 is SASEGT. The CDR3 DNA follows: TGTGCCAGCAGACCTCAGACTAGCGGGAGTACATACGAGCAGTACTTC. It yields the protein CASRPQTSGSTYEQYF.

This chain connects TRBV27 to TRBJ1-1; possibly TRBD1 for D (5 bases). This CDR3 has 16 amino acids. V dropped 7 bases and J dropped 5 bases, with 23 bases sitting between them. The germline CDR1 and CDR2 sequences are MNHEY and SMNVEV (reference sequence). The CDR3 DNA is TGTGCCAGCATACCTAAAGGAGGTCTGGGGGTAACTGAAGCTTTCTTT. This encodes CASIPKGGLGVTEAFF.

The table lists this clonotype with a few counts. The chain uses TRBV27 and TRBJ1-5; tentative D call: TRBD1 (5 bases). V shed 2 bases and J shed 6 bases, with 14 bases lying between them. The CDR3 has 15 residues. Germline CDR1 and CDR2: MNHEY and SMNVEV (reference sequence). The DNA of the CDR3 is TGTGCCAGCAGTTTAGATGCTCGGGGGGGTCAGCCCCAGCATTTT. Its protein product is CASSLDARGGQPQHF.

This clonotype was counted many times. The chain couples TRBV6-2 or TRBV6-3 to TRBJ2-7; no clear D. The ends were cut back, 3 bases at V and 5 bases at J, with 17 bases in the middle. CDR3 length equals 15 residues. The germline V gene encodes CDR1 MNHEY and CDR2 SVGEGT. In nucleotides, the CDR3 is TGTGCCAGCAGTTATGGGCAGCCGGAGTTCGACGAGCAGTACTTC. Amino acid sequence: CASSYGQPEFDEQYF.